The 30 T cell receptor beta chains listed next were all sequenced from one sample in a study of blood T cell repertoires in COVID-19 (dated by TCRdb to 2018 to 2021). The library was obtained by the immunoSEQ multiplex PCR assay. TCRdb took over this immuneACCESS table, retaining in-frame rearrangements with V and J assigned. Such tables are incomplete; in checked studies, under half of the missing clones stem from an unresolved V gene, and the remainder is unexplained. For this sample the table gives around 300,000 clones, of which about 85% were detected only once. Of the sample, 3% is held by the ten largest clones. The specimen sequenced was PBMCs or T cells enriched from blood (not recorded which). The origin of the receptors is a woman in her fifties or sixties who had recovered from COVID-19.

This clone was seen a few times. The chain combines TRBV9 with TRBJ1-4; D is unclear. Trimming pared 0 bases from V and 0 bases from J, leaving 6 bases between. The CDR3 has 15 amino acids. CDR1 is SGDLS and CDR2 is YYNGEE in the germline V gene. The CDR3 protein is CASSVGTATNEKLFF. The DNA of the CDR3 is TGTGCCAGCAGCGTAGGTACGGCAACTAATGAAAAACTGTTTTTT.

The chain couples TRBV28 to TRBJ1-1; D is undetermined. Germline assignment: CDR1 MDHEN and CDR2 SYDVKM. The CDR3 runs to 14 residues. V lost 4 bases, J lost 2 bases, and 11 bases lay in between. This CDR3 is CASSSDGDNTEAFF. The CDR3 nucleotides read TGTGCCAGCAGTTCCGACGGAGACAACACTGAAGCTTTCTTT.

The rearrangement uses TRBV21-1 and TRBJ2-2; the listed D gene, TRBD1, was not tested against the DNA. TRBV21-1 corresponds to a pseudogene. The CDR3 runs to 16 residues. The CDR3 DNA is TGTGCCAGCAGCAAAGGCCAAGGGGTTGGTTTCGGGGAGCTGTTTTTT. Translation: CASSKGQGVGFGELFF.

This chain links TRBV7-9 with TRBJ2-1; 14 bases agree with TRBD2. J gave up 1 base and V 7 bases, and 18 bases lay outside the gene matches. CDR1 is SEHNR and CDR2 is FQNEAQ in the germline V gene (reference sequence). The CDR3 spans 21 residues. The CDR3 spells CASTLSSRGLAGEGSYNEQFF. The CDR3 bases are TGTGCCAGCACCCTAAGCAGCCGGGGACTAGCGGGAGAAGGATCCTACAATGAGCAGTTCTTC.

The chain couples TRBV27 to TRBJ2-5; 10 bases are shared with TRBD1. Germline loops: CDR1 MNHEY, CDR2 SMNVEV (reference sequence). CDR3 length: 16 amino acids. The V segment lost 6 bases and the J segment 4 bases; nucleotides outside the gene matches: 11. CDR3: CASRLTGGWVGETQYF. The DNA of the CDR3 is TGTGCCAGCAGATTGACAGGGGGCTGGGTGGGAGAGACCCAGTACTTC.

The chain joins TRBV28 to TRBJ2-7; a weak D match, TRBD1 (6 bases). The CDR3 contains 18 residues. The V end lost 5 bases, the J end lost 0 bases, and 23 bases lay between the germline ends. Germline assignment: CDR1 MDHEN and CDR2 SYDVKM. CDR3 coding DNA: TGTGCCAGCAGTGCATATACAACCCGGGACACGAGCTCCTACGAGCAGTACTTC. Amino acids: CASSAYTTRDTSSYEQYF.

V and J are TRBV11-1 and TRBJ2-4; D possibly corresponds to TRBD1 (6 bases). V gave up 1 base and J gave up 13 bases, with 8 bases separating them. The V gene's germline CDR1 is SGHAT and CDR2 FQDESV (reference sequence). This CDR3 is 11 amino acids long. CDR3 sequence reads: CASSLEDRQYF. CDR3 bases: TGTGCCAGCAGCTTAGAAGACAGGCAGTACTTC.

V and J are TRBV7-8 and TRBJ1-3, with 7 nucleotides matching TRBD1. Trimming at V came to 5 bases and at J to 2 bases, leaving 9 bases not matched to a gene. This CDR3 spans 16 amino acids. Looked up from germline, CDR1 is SGHVS and CDR2 is FQNEAQ. CDR3 in amino acids: CASSVDRAVPGNTIYF. CDR3 DNA sequence: TGTGCCAGCAGCGTAGACAGGGCTGTCCCTGGAAACACCATATATTTT.

CDR3 sequence reads: CASRRTTGSTDTQYF. CDR3 in DNA: TGTGCCAGCAGGCGGACTACGGGCAGCACAGATACGCAGTATTTT. The chain carries TRBV2 and TRBJ2-3; TRBD2 might be the D (6 bases). This CDR3 has 15 amino acids. Between the trimmed V and J ends, which lost 6 bases and 0 bases, there was a span of 13 bases. From germline, CDR1 is SNHLY and CDR2 FYNNEI.

The V gene is TRBV4-3, the J gene TRBJ1-4; 7 nucleotides line up with TRBD1. This CDR3 has 16 residues. Germline CDR1 and CDR2: LGHNA and YSLEER. Trimming at V came to 5 bases and at J to 5 bases, leaving 11 bases not matched to a gene. The DNA of the CDR3 is TGCGCCAGCAGCTCCAATCTCCAGGGGGGAAATGAAAAACTGTTTTTT. The encoded protein is CASSSNLQGGNEKLFF.

This sequence joins TRBV7-2 and TRBJ2-1; TRBD2 agrees at 10 bases. CDR3 length equals 21 residues. Germline lookup yields CDR1 SGHTA and CDR2 FQGNSA. V shed 0 bases and J 1 base; nucleotides not matched to a gene: 15. The CDR3 coding sequence is TGTGCCAGCAGCTTAGCGGGGGCTAGCGGGAGATCGTTCAGGTCCTACAATGAGCAGTTCTTC. Protein sequence: CASSLAGASGRSFRSYNEQFF.

The chain couples TRBV5-1 to TRBJ2-1, with TRBD1 matching 7 bases. The ends lost 0 bases at V and 5 bases at J; junction bases unmatched: 14. Germline V lookup: CDR1 SGHRS, CDR2 YFSETQ. The CDR3 has 18 amino acids. The CDR3 spells CASSLGGTANQLHNEQFF. In DNA, the CDR3 is TGCGCCAGCAGCTTGGGTGGGACAGCCAACCAATTACACAATGAGCAGTTCTTC.

The chain joins TRBV28 to TRBJ2-7; D unresolved. Germline V gives CDR1 MDHEN, CDR2 SYDVKM. This CDR3 is built from 12 residues. With 6 bases removed from V and 4 bases from J, the gap between germline ends came to 10 bases. DNA of the CDR3: TGTGCCAGCAGCCCGGGTTTTTACGAGCAGTACTTC. This codes for CASSPGFYEQYF.

V usage is TRBV28 and J usage is TRBJ1-1; perhaps TRBD1 as D (6 bases). Germline V gene sequence: CDR1 MDHEN, CDR2 SYDVKM. CDR3 length: 13 residues. Trimming stripped 6 bases from V and 5 bases from J, with 13 bases between. CDR3 amino acids: CASRADRETEAFF. The CDR3 DNA follows: TGTGCCAGCAGGGCGGACAGAGAGACTGAAGCTTTCTTT.

The chain employs TRBV28 and TRBJ1-2; TRBD1 agrees at 10 bases. The V and J ends lost 5 bases and 8 bases, in that order; junction bases with no gene match: 14. Per germline, CDR1 MDHEN and CDR2 SYDVKM. The CDR3 length is 16 residues. The CDR3 is CASSPGGTGESYGYTF. CDR3 DNA: TGTGCCAGCAGTCCAGGAGGGACAGGGGAATCTTACGGCTACACCTTC.

The chain uses TRBV30 and TRBJ1-1, with 10 bases identical to TRBD1. CDR1 GTSNPN and CDR2 SVGIG come from the germline V gene (reference sequence). The CDR3 loop spans 19 amino acids. Trimming at V came to 4 bases and at J to 3 bases, leaving 20 bases not matched to a gene. This CDR3 reads CAWNGGRPGQGMSDTEAFF. The CDR3 bases are TGTGCCTGGAATGGAGGTAGACCGGGACAGGGGATGTCGGACACTGAAGCTTTCTTT.

The rearrangement links TRBV6-9 to TRBJ2-7, with D perhaps matching TRBD1 (8 bases). CDR3 length equals 17 residues. With 2 bases removed from V and 2 bases from J, the gap between germline ends came to 19 bases. Germline-derived CDR1 and CDR2 are MNHGY and SVAAGI. The CDR3 reads CASSYRHRGGKAYEQYF. The CDR3 DNA reads TGTGCCAGCAGTTATAGGCACAGGGGGGGCAAGGCCTACGAGCAGTACTTC.

V gene TRBV20-1 combines with J gene TRBJ2-7; weak D call: TRBD1 (5 bases). V gave up 2 bases and J gave up 9 bases, with 11 bases separating them. CDR3 length: 11 amino acids. Per the germline V gene, CDR1 is DFQATT and CDR2 is SNEGSKA (reference sequence). CDR3 sequence: CSARSQGWQYF. CDR3 nucleotides: TGCAGTGCTAGATCCCAGGGATGGCAGTACTTC.

V usage is TRBV6-1 and J usage is TRBJ2-1; D not certain. The CDR3 has 15 amino acids. Trimming took off 3 bases at V and 2 bases at J, with 11 bases between the two ends. From germline, CDR1 is MNHNS and CDR2 SASEGT. CDR3 loop: CASSEVYGAYNEQFF. The CDR3 DNA is TGTGCCAGCAGTGAGGTTTACGGAGCCTACAATGAGCAGTTCTTC.

V gene TRBV4-1 combines with J gene TRBJ1-4; D is uncertain. The germline V and J ends were trimmed by 4 bases and 0 bases, with 9 bases remaining between them. The CDR3 is 15 amino acids. Looked up from germline, CDR1 is MGHRA and CDR2 is YSYEKL. The CDR3, as DNA: TGCGCCAGCAGCCCTCCCCGTGCAACTAATGAAAAACTGTTTTTT. Residues: CASSPPRATNEKLFF.

This chain links TRBV10-3 with TRBJ1-2, with no clear D. The length of the CDR3 is 14 residues. Trimming cost V 5 bases and J 3 bases, with 13 bases left between them. The germline V gene has CDR1 ENHRY and CDR2 SYGVKD. CDR3 in DNA: TGTGCCATCAGTCGCTCCCCTCCGGACTATGGCTACACCTTC. Its translation: CAISRSPPDYGYTF.

The genes are TRBV13 and TRBJ2-3; 11 bases line up with TRBD2. CDR1 and CDR2 (germline): PRHDT, FYEKMQ (reference sequence). This CDR3 contains 16 residues. Unmatched junction bases numbered 4, after V lost 2 bases and J lost 3 bases. CDR3 in amino acids: CASSLTSGSVTDTQYF. Here the CDR3 DNA reads TGTGCCAGCAGCTTAACTAGCGGGAGTGTTACAGATACGCAGTATTTT.

Concerning this clone itself: A much larger clone differs by one base, so this may be a read error. J is TRBJ1-1 and V is TRBV5-8; a possible D gene is TRBD1 (6 bases). Germline V gene lookup returns CDR1 SGHTS and CDR2 YDEGEE. CDR3 length: 13 residues. The V end lost 2 bases, the J end lost 2 bases, and 7 bases lay between the germline ends. The CDR3 DNA sequence: TGTGCCAGCAGCTTACAGGGTAACACTGAAGCTTTCTTT. This codes for CASSLQGNTEAFF.

This clone is a singleton in its sample. CDR3 in DNA: TGTGCCAGCAGCAGACTAGCCCCGCTGGACAATGAGCAGTTCTTC. Translation gives CASSRLAPLDNEQFF. This chain links TRBV2 with TRBJ2-1, with 7 bases matching TRBD2. Germline V gene sequence: CDR1 SNHLY, CDR2 FYNNEI. The CDR3 is 15 residues long. Trimming cost V 6 bases and J 5 bases; bases outside gene matches: 10.

The V gene is TRBV7-2, the J gene TRBJ1-6; possibly TRBD1 for D (6 bases). The CDR3 has 14 residues. V was pared by 5 bases and J by 11 bases, with 16 bases between. Germline CDR1 and CDR2: SGHTA and FQGNSA. CDR3 sequence reads: CASSPGQPITPLHF. Here the CDR3 DNA reads TGTGCCAGCAGCCCAGGACAGCCCATAACACCCCTCCACTTT.

The V gene is TRBV15, the J gene TRBJ1-5; 9 nucleotides line up with TRBD1. The V segment lost 0 bases and the J segment 4 bases; nucleotides outside the gene matches: 4. The CDR3 extends over 16 amino acids. Per germline, CDR1 LNHNV and CDR2 YYDKDF (reference sequence). The CDR3 loop is CATSRDRDRANQPQHF. DNA of the CDR3: TGTGCCACCAGCAGAGATCGGGACAGGGCAAATCAGCCCCAGCATTTT.

The CDR3: CAIRTTGAHTEAFF. Here the CDR3 DNA reads TGTGCCATCAGAACGACAGGGGCTCACACTGAAGCTTTCTTT. V usage is TRBV10-3 and J usage is TRBJ1-1, with TRBD1 matching 8 bases. The length of the CDR3 is 14 residues. The germline gives CDR1 ENHRY, CDR2 SYGVKD. Losses at the gene ends were 6 bases for V and 3 bases for J; bases not matched to a gene: 6.

The rearrangement uses TRBV11-3 and TRBJ2-7; D may be TRBD2 (7 bases). CDR1 is SGHNT, CDR2 YENEEA, per germline. With 5 bases removed from V and 5 bases from J, the gap between germline ends came to 16 bases. The CDR3 length is 14 residues. CDR3 bases: TGTGCCAGCAGCCTACATGGGGGGGCCAACGAGCAGTACTTC. The encoded protein is CASSLHGGANEQYF.

This chain connects TRBV28 to TRBJ2-1; 12 bases match TRBD1. The germline CDR1 and CDR2 sequences are MDHEN and SYDVKM. The CDR3 has 15 amino acids. V was clipped by 5 bases and J by 8 bases; unmatched bases: 7. This CDR3 reads CASSPPGQGAHEQFF. As DNA, the CDR3 is TGTGCCAGCAGTCCGCCGGGACAGGGGGCTCATGAGCAGTTCTTC.

The V gene is TRBV28, the J gene TRBJ1-5; 9 bases map to TRBD1. There are 16 residues in the CDR3. Trimming at V came to 1 base and at J to 7 bases, leaving 8 bases not matched to a gene. Germline CDR1 MDHEN, CDR2 SYDVKM. The CDR3 DNA sequence: TGTGCCAGCAGTTTATCGGGACAGGGAACTGTACAGCCCCAGCATTTT. Translating gives CASSLSGQGTVQPQHF.